Each of the 32 T cell receptor beta chains below was sequenced from the same sample in a study of CD8+ T cells in alopecia areata. Investigators isolated RNA and reverse transcribed it into cDNA to act as the sequencing template. The data were produced by immunoSEQ multiplex PCR, yet TCRdb's version contains in-frame clones alone and is incomplete. The table includes almost 250,000 clones, under 70% detected once. The material was CD4+ T cells sorted from blood, obtained at week 0. The source is a human donor with alopecia areata.

This clone has more than one count but fewer than ten. The chain recombines TRBV29-1 with TRBJ2-5, with 11 bases lining up with TRBD2. This CDR3 region has 14 residues. Germline CDR1 and CDR2: SQVTM and ANQGSEA. Trimming cost V 7 bases and J 5 bases; bases outside gene matches: 9. The CDR3 DNA sequence: TGCAGCGGCCTTACTAGCGGGGGAGGGGAGACCCAGTACTTC. Translating it yields CSGLTSGGGETQYF.

V is TRBV29-1 and J is TRBJ2-7; tentative D call: TRBD2 (6 bases). Germline V CDR1 and CDR2: SQVTM, ANQGSEA. There are 14 residues in the CDR3. Trimming left V 4 bases short and J 0 bases short, with 13 bases between. CDR3 bases: TGCAGCGTTGTGACCGGGGGTGGCTCCTACGAGCAGTACTTC. Translated, it gives CSVVTGGGSYEQYF.

This chain uses TRBV30 with TRBJ2-3; TRBD2 is a possible D gene (7 bases). This CDR3 comprises 15 residues. Germline assignment: CDR1 GTSNPN and CDR2 SVGIG (reference sequence). V lost 4 bases, J lost 2 bases, and 16 bases lay in between. CDR3 DNA sequence: TGTGCCTGGACGTACTCTGGGGGGGCCACAGATACGCAGTATTTT. This encodes CAWTYSGGATDTQYF.

The chain carries TRBV29-1 and TRBJ2-1; D perhaps matches TRBD2 (7 bases). Trimming pared 6 bases from V and 3 bases from J, leaving 15 bases between. The CDR3 extends over 14 amino acids. Germline CDR1 and CDR2: SQVTM and ANQGSEA. The CDR3 here is CSVILGGLYNEQFF. The CDR3 coding sequence is TGCAGCGTGATCCTCGGGGGGCTCTACAATGAGCAGTTCTTC.

The V and J genes are TRBV25-1 and TRBJ2-4, with D maybe TRBD2 (7 bases). Between the trimmed V and J ends, which lost 2 bases and 7 bases, there was a span of 9 bases. Germline assignment: CDR1 MGHDK and CDR2 SYGVNS. The CDR3 is made up of 13 amino acids. The CDR3 coding sequence is TGTGCCAGCAGTGAAGCGGGGGCGAACATTCAGTACTTC. The encoded protein is CASSEAGANIQYF.

This chain links TRBV27 with TRBJ2-7, with 7 nucleotides matching TRBD1. The CDR3 is made up of 14 amino acids. The V segment lost 6 bases and the J segment 3 bases; nucleotides outside the gene matches: 8. Germline loops: CDR1 MNHEY, CDR2 SMNVEV (reference sequence). CDR3 residues: CASRHRDRHYEQYF. The CDR3 coding sequence is TGTGCCAGCAGACATCGGGACAGACACTACGAGCAGTACTTC.

CDR3 nucleotide sequence: TGTGCCTGGAGTGTAGGGTTCAGCTCCTACGAGCAGTACTTC. The encoded protein is CAWSVGFSSYEQYF. The J gene is TRBJ2-7, the V gene TRBV30; D not certain. Trimming pared 0 bases from V and 0 bases from J, leaving 9 bases between. The CDR3 spans 14 residues. Germline CDR1 GTSNPN, CDR2 SVGIG (reference sequence).

This clone was picked up one time. J is TRBJ1-2 and V is TRBV19, with 7 positions matching TRBD1. The CDR3 contains 12 residues. Germline V gene sequence: CDR1 LNHDA, CDR2 SQIVND (reference sequence). The trim removed 10 bases at V and 6 bases at J, leaving 8 bases unmatched. The CDR3, as DNA: TGTGCCACCACCGGGACAGTGAATGGCTACACCTTC. Its protein is CATTGTVNGYTF. The whole variable domain, filled in from reference TRBV19 and TRBJ1-2, reads DGGITQSPKYLFRKEGQNVTLSCEQNLNHDAMYWYRQDPGQGLRLIYYSQIVNDFQKGDIAEGYSVSREKKESFPLTVTSAQKNPTAFYLCATTGTVNGYTFGSGTRLTVV.

The chain couples TRBV11-2 to TRBJ1-6, with unresolved D. Trimming pared 3 bases from V and 8 bases from J, leaving 11 bases between. Germline V lookup: CDR1 SGHAT, CDR2 FQNNGV. This CDR3 contains 14 residues. CDR3: CASSFLGRDSPLHF. CDR3 sequence (DNA): TGTGCCAGCAGCTTTCTCGGGCGAGATTCACCCCTCCACTTT.

This clone came up a few times. The chain recombines TRBV5-6 with TRBJ2-1, with TRBD1 matching 7 bases. This CDR3 has 16 residues. Unmatched junction bases numbered 9, after V lost 2 bases and J lost 4 bases. CDR1 and CDR2 (germline): SGHDT, YYEEEE. This CDR3 is CASSFSAGTEYNEQFF. The CDR3 nucleotides are TGTGCCAGCAGCTTTTCCGCCGGGACAGAATACAATGAGCAGTTCTTC.

This sequence joins TRBV5-6 and TRBJ1-2; tentatively, D is TRBD1 (5 bases). The V gene lost 1 base and the J gene lost 4 bases, with 8 bases spanning the gap. CDR3 length: 13 amino acids. Germline V CDR1 and CDR2: SGHDT, YYEEEE. CDR3 sequence: CASSLSGSYGYTF. In DNA, the CDR3 is TGTGCCAGCAGCTTGTCAGGGAGCTATGGCTACACCTTC. The whole variable domain, remainder taken from reference TRBV5-6 and TRBJ1-2, is DAGVTQSPTHLIKTRGQQVTLRCSPKSGHDTVSWYQQALGQGPQFIFQYYEEEERQRGNFPDRFSGHQFPNYSSELNVNALLLGDSALYLCASSLSGSYGYTFGSGTRLTVV.

J is TRBJ2-2 and V is TRBV30; 7 nucleotides agree with TRBD1. The CDR3 has 14 residues. From germline, CDR1 is GTSNPN and CDR2 SVGIG (reference sequence). V lost 3 bases and J lost 6; bases outside the gene matches: 7. In DNA, the CDR3 is TGTGCCTGGAGCATAGGGGGCGTATCCGGGGAGCTGTTTTTT. Its translation: CAWSIGGVSGELFF.

The V call is TRBV30, the J call TRBJ1-3; perhaps TRBD1 as D (5 bases). The CDR3 covers 14 residues. Trimming took 0 bases from V and 4 from J, leaving 10 bases between them. CDR1 is GTSNPN, CDR2 SVGIG, per germline (reference sequence). The CDR3, as DNA: TGTGCCTGGAGTGTACGAGGGGTCGGAAACACCATATATTTT. It translates to CAWSVRGVGNTIYF.

The V gene is TRBV30, the J gene TRBJ2-2, with 9 nucleotides matching TRBD1. Losses at the gene ends were 5 bases for V and 7 bases for J; bases not matched to a gene: 14. The CDR3 consists of 16 residues. In germline, CDR1 is GTSNPN, CDR2 SVGIG (reference sequence). The CDR3 region has the DNA TGTGCCTGGCGCCCCTTTAACAGGGGGCCGGGCGGGGAGCTGTTTTTT. Encoded protein: CAWRPFNRGPGGELFF.

The V gene is TRBV5-1, the J gene TRBJ2-2, with 8 bases lining up with TRBD1. V lost 4 bases to trimming and J lost 4 bases; unmatched junction nucleotides: 3. The CDR3 has 14 residues. Germline V gene sequence: CDR1 SGHRS, CDR2 YFSETQ. The CDR3 protein is CASSAGTGTGELFF. The CDR3 bases are TGCGCCAGCAGCGCCGGGACAGGCACCGGGGAGCTGTTTTTT.

This chain connects TRBV9 to TRBJ2-5; no definite D call. Germline V gene data show CDR1 as SGDLS and CDR2 as YYNGEE. Trimming took off 2 bases at V and 5 bases at J, with 16 bases between the two ends. CDR3 size: 15 residues. The CDR3 sequence is CASSVYSGVGETQYF. CDR3 sequence (DNA): TGTGCCAGCAGCGTGTACTCAGGCGTAGGGGAGACCCAGTACTTC.

Note on this clone: One end of the junction fails to match germline, which may point to a read error. Different DNA sequences within this sample yield the same CDR3. This rearrangement joins TRBV5-1 to TRBJ2-7; 12 bases map to TRBD1. Germline assignment: CDR1 SGHRS and CDR2 YFSETQ. This CDR3 has 14 residues. CDR3 in amino acids: CASSLGTGGYEQYF. CDR3 DNA sequence: TGCGCCAGCAGCCTCGGGACAGGGGGCTACGAGCAATACTTC.

The chain employs TRBV5-6 and TRBJ2-3, with TRBD2 identical over 9 bases. Trimming cost V 2 bases and J 0 bases; bases outside gene matches: 4. This CDR3 has 16 amino acids. From germline, CDR1 is SGHDT and CDR2 YYEEEE. The DNA of the CDR3 is TGTGCCAGCAGCTTCCGGCTAGCGGGGAGCACAGATACGCAGTATTTT. Protein sequence: CASSFRLAGSTDTQYF.

This rearrangement joins TRBV11-2 to TRBJ2-4; 8 bases match TRBD1. The V gene's germline CDR1 is SGHAT and CDR2 FQNNGV. The CDR3 spans 13 residues. Unmatched junction bases numbered 5, after V lost 5 bases and J lost 8 bases. The CDR3 protein is CASSALTGDIQYF. The DNA of the CDR3 is TGTGCCAGCAGCGCACTGACAGGGGACATTCAGTACTTC.

This chain joins TRBV30 and TRBJ1-6; no firm D call. From germline, CDR1 is GTSNPN and CDR2 SVGIG (reference sequence). Trimming removed 1 base at V and 7 bases at J, with 8 bases between. The CDR3 is 13 amino acids. The CDR3 region has the DNA TGTGCCTGGAGTGCCCCCGAAAATTCACCCCTCCACTTT. This gives the protein CAWSAPENSPLHF.

This rearrangement joins TRBV7-2 to TRBJ2-3; no clear D gene. The germline gives CDR1 SGHTA, CDR2 FQGNSA. The V end lost 4 bases, the J end lost 8 bases, and 13 bases lay between the germline ends. The CDR3 sequence is 13 residues long. CDR3 residues: CASSSHPRGTQYF. The CDR3 DNA follows: TGTGCCAGCAGCTCCCACCCCCGCGGTACGCAGTATTTT.

This chain uses TRBV14 with TRBJ2-3, with TRBD1 as a possible D gene (5 bases). The CDR3 extends over 13 amino acids. V was clipped by 2 bases and J by 9 bases, with 12 bases between them. From germline, CDR1 is SGHDN and CDR2 FVKESK. CDR3 sequence: CASSQYQGSTQYF. DNA for the CDR3: TGTGCCAGCAGCCAATACCAGGGAAGCACGCAGTATTTT.

This chain uses TRBV4-3 with TRBJ2-4; D may be TRBD2 (5 bases). Germline assignment: CDR1 LGHNA and CDR2 YSLEER. Trimming took 0 bases from V and 8 from J, leaving 17 bases between them. The CDR3 has 16 amino acids. The CDR3 DNA is TGCGCCAGCAGCCAAGAGGGTCGGACTCCCTGGGACATTCAGTACTTC. Protein product: CASSQEGRTPWDIQYF.

This rearrangement joins TRBV2 to TRBJ1-1, with D unclear. The V gene's germline CDR1 is SNHLY and CDR2 FYNNEI. CDR3 length equals 15 residues. V was trimmed by 1 base and J by 1 base, leaving 10 bases between them. In DNA, the CDR3 is TGTGCCAGCAGTGAAGGGATCAGATCGAACACTGAAGCTTTCTTT. Encoded protein: CASSEGIRSNTEAFF.

As concerns this clone: This sample also contains other DNA sequences that code for the same CDR3. The rearrangement joins TRBV30 to TRBJ1-1; D might be TRBD1 (5 bases). The V gene lost 3 bases and the J gene lost 4 bases, with 12 bases spanning the gap. Germline V gene lookup returns CDR1 GTSNPN and CDR2 SVGIG (reference sequence). CDR3 size: 13 residues. The CDR3 is CAWREVGATEAFF. CDR3 nucleotide sequence: TGTGCCTGGAGGGAAGTAGGGGCCACTGAAGCTTTCTTT.

The chain is built from TRBV2 and TRBJ2-3; 7 bases are a match to TRBD1. J was trimmed by 3 bases and V by 6 bases; bases with no gene match: 6. There are 14 residues in the CDR3. CDR1 is SNHLY and CDR2 is FYNNEI in the germline V gene. The CDR3: CASRDDRVTDTQYF. The CDR3 region has the DNA TGTGCCAGCAGAGACGACAGGGTTACAGATACGCAGTATTTT.

This clone showed up just a few times. The chain combines TRBV19 with TRBJ2-7, with D maybe TRBD1 (6 bases). The CDR3 sequence is 15 residues long. Germline V CDR1 and CDR2: LNHDA, SQIVND (reference sequence). Deletions cut 5 bases from V and 2 bases from J, with 16 bases between. The CDR3 protein is CASSPTTDSPYEQYF. The CDR3 DNA reads as TGTGCCAGTAGTCCAACAACGGACAGTCCCTACGAGCAGTACTTC. Full variable domain (rest looked up from reference TRBV19 and TRBJ2-7): DGGITQSPKYLFRKEGQNVTLSCEQNLNHDAMYWYRQDPGQGLRLIYYSQIVNDFQKGDIAEGYSVSREKKESFPLTVTSAQKNPTAFYLCASSPTTDSPYEQYFGPGTRLTVT.

Here the CDR3 reads CASSAGQMNTEAFF. The CDR3, as DNA: TGTGCCAGCAGCGCCGGACAGATGAACACTGAAGCTTTCTTT. The chain links TRBV7-8 to TRBJ1-1, with a weak D call TRBD1 (6 bases). Germline V gene data show CDR1 as SGHVS and CDR2 as FQNEAQ. V lost 5 bases to trimming and J lost 0 bases, with 10 bases between them. The CDR3 sequence is 14 residues long.

The chain joins TRBV7-9 to TRBJ2-7, with 8 bases identical to TRBD1. The germline V gene encodes CDR1 SEHNR and CDR2 FQNEAQ (reference sequence). The CDR3 covers 17 residues. The ends lost 1 base at V and 0 bases at J; junction bases unmatched: 8. The CDR3 nucleotides are TGTGCCAGCAGCTTAGGTATAGGACAGGGAATCTCCTACGAGCAGTACTTC. This codes for CASSLGIGQGISYEQYF.

This chain's CDR3 is CASSLVPDQPQHF. CDR3 nucleotide sequence: TGCGCCAGCAGCTTGGTCCCGGATCAGCCCCAGCATTTT. V gene TRBV5-1 combines with J gene TRBJ1-5; D unclear. Deletions cut 0 bases from V and 5 bases from J, with 6 bases between. Germline V gene data show CDR1 as SGHRS and CDR2 as YFSETQ. This CDR3 spans 13 amino acids.

Only a few counts were recorded for this clone. The V and J genes are TRBV30 and TRBJ2-2; D is possibly TRBD1 (5 bases). The CDR3 totals 14 residues. CDR1 and CDR2 from the germline V gene are GTSNPN and SVGIG (reference sequence). Trimming took off 5 bases at V and 0 bases at J, with 10 bases between the two ends. For the CDR3, the DNA is TGTGCCTGGGTGGACACTGCGAACACCGGGGAGCTGTTTTTT. This codes for CAWVDTANTGELFF. The full variable domain, rest sourced from reference TRBV30 and TRBJ2-2, is SQTIHQWPATLVQPVGSPLSLECTVEGTSNPNLYWYRQAAGRGLQLLFYSVGIGQISSEVPQNLSASRPQDRQFILSSKKLLLSDSGFYLCAWVDTANTGELFFGEGSRLTVL.

CDR3 sequence reads: CSVGMSEKLFF. The CDR3 DNA is TGCAGCGTGGGGATGAGTGAAAAACTGTTTTTT. This rearrangement joins TRBV29-1 to TRBJ1-4, with unresolved D. V was cut by 6 bases and J by 7 bases, with 9 bases left in between. This CDR3 comprises 11 residues. Germline CDR1 SQVTM, CDR2 ANQGSEA.